Shown below are 24 T cell receptor beta chains from a single sample sequenced in a study of blood T cell repertoires in COVID-19. Measured with immunoSEQ multiplex PCR; TCRdb has only the in-frame clones, and not every one. The table shows about 240,000 clones, with around four fifths occurring only once. What was sequenced was peripheral blood. The receptor set was obtained from an older woman with active or convalescent COVID-19.

In this sample, this clone turned up a few times. This chain links TRBV11-2 with TRBJ1-2; D is uncertain. V gave up 5 bases and J gave up 4 bases, with 11 bases separating them. The CDR3 sequence is 13 residues long. CDR1 and CDR2 from the germline V gene are SGHAT and FQNNGV. For the CDR3, the DNA is TGTGCCAGCAGCCCCACAGCTTTCTATGGCTACACCTTC. It specifies CASSPTAFYGYTF.

This chain uses TRBV6-5 with TRBJ2-7; 9 bases align to TRBD2. Unmatched junction bases numbered 6, after V lost 5 bases and J lost 4 bases. Germline V lookup: CDR1 MNHEY, CDR2 SVGAGI. The CDR3 runs 14 residues. The DNA of the CDR3 is TGTGCCAGCAGTCTTAGGACTAGCGAATACGAGCAGTACTTC. It encodes CASSLRTSEYEQYF.

The chain joins TRBV6-5 to TRBJ2-3; 8 nucleotides match TRBD2. Germline values: CDR1 MNHEY, CDR2 SVGAGI. Germline trimming cut 7 bases from V and 4 bases from J; bases unmatched to any gene: 4. This CDR3 spans 13 amino acids. For the CDR3, the DNA is TGTGCCAGCAAACGGGGGGGTTCAGATACGCAGTATTTT. Amino acid sequence: CASKRGGSDTQYF.

The CDR3 DNA reads as TGTGCCAGCAGCTTAGGAAACAGGGGAACAGATACGCAGTATTTT. This codes for CASSLGNRGTDTQYF. The chain combines TRBV11-3 with TRBJ2-3; 7 nucleotides agree with TRBD1. V was clipped by 1 base and J by 3 bases; unmatched bases: 4. CDR1 and CDR2 (germline): SGHNT, YENEEA. This CDR3 has 15 residues.

The chain links TRBV27 to TRBJ2-1; TRBD1 might be the D (5 bases). CDR1 and CDR2 from the germline V gene are MNHEY and SMNVEV (reference sequence). The CDR3 has 15 amino acids. V was pared by 4 bases and J by 3 bases, with 13 bases between. The CDR3 sequence: CASSSWQGFYNEQFF. CDR3 nucleotides: TGTGCCAGCAGTTCGTGGCAGGGTTTCTACAATGAGCAGTTCTTC.

The chain employs TRBV10-3 and TRBJ1-3, with unresolved D. The CDR3 totals 14 residues. Germline V gene data show CDR1 as ENHRY and CDR2 as SYGVKD. Trimming removed 6 bases from V and 2 bases from J, with 11 bases in between. CDR3: CAISAGDTGNTIYF. The CDR3 DNA is TGTGCCATCAGCGCCGGGGATACTGGAAACACCATATATTTT.

This CDR3 reads CASGQRLNTGELFF. Written as DNA, the CDR3 is TGTGCCAGCGGACAGAGACTGAACACCGGGGAGCTGTTTTTT. V and J are TRBV6-5 and TRBJ2-2; possible D gene TRBD1, 6 bases. From germline, CDR1 is MNHEY and CDR2 SVGAGI. This CDR3 spans 14 amino acids. V gave up 8 bases and J gave up 1 base, with 11 bases separating them.

This chain joins TRBV7-8 and TRBJ2-3, with 7 bases identical to TRBD1. CDR3 length equals 15 residues. V lost 2 bases to trimming and J lost 1 base; unmatched junction nucleotides: 3. Germline V gene data show CDR1 as SGHVS and CDR2 as FQNEAQ. The CDR3 DNA sequence: TGTGCCAGCAGCTTAACAGGGGTAGGCACAGATACGCAGTATTTT. The encoded protein is CASSLTGVGTDTQYF. Full variable domain (rest looked up from reference TRBV7-8 and TRBJ2-3): GAGVSQSPRYKVAKRGQDVALRCDPISGHVSLFWYQQALGQGPEFLTYFQNEAQLDKSGLPSDRFFAERPEGSVSTLKIQRTQQEDSAVYLCASSLTGVGTDTQYFGPGTRLTVL.

The chain links TRBV14 to TRBJ2-2; no clear D. CDR3 length equals 18 residues. Germline loops: CDR1 SGHDN, CDR2 FVKESK. V lost 0 bases, J lost 0 bases, and 14 bases lay in between. CDR3 residues: CASSQELLYGSNTGELFF. For the CDR3, the DNA is TGTGCCAGCAGCCAAGAGTTGCTCTACGGTTCGAACACCGGGGAGCTGTTTTTT.

The rearrangement joins TRBV10-3 to TRBJ2-2; D possibly corresponds to TRBD2 (5 bases). CDR3 size: 14 residues. V shed 10 bases and J shed 3 bases, with 15 bases lying between them. Germline lookup yields CDR1 ENHRY and CDR2 SYGVKD. DNA of the CDR3: TGTGCCACGATGCTCCTGCGGGACACCGGGGAGCTGTTTTTT. Residues: CATMLLRDTGELFF.

As to this clone: This sample also contains other DNA sequences that code for the same CDR3. J is TRBJ1-2 and V is TRBV27; 7 nucleotides agree with TRBD1. The V gene end was trimmed by 6 bases and the J gene end by 4 bases; junction bases not matched to a gene: 8. Germline V gives CDR1 MNHEY, CDR2 SMNVEV (reference sequence). CDR3 length: 14 amino acids. CDR3 protein: CASRPGQVLYGYTF. CDR3 DNA sequence: TGTGCCAGCAGACCCGGACAGGTCCTCTATGGCTACACCTTC.

The chain carries TRBV10-1 and TRBJ1-5; D may be TRBD1 (6 bases). This CDR3 region has 13 residues. Trimming cost V 6 bases and J 2 bases, with 8 bases left between them. In germline, CDR1 is WNHNN, CDR2 SYGVQD (reference sequence). The CDR3, as DNA: TGCGCCAGCAGCCCAGGGGGCAATCAGCCCCAGCATTTT. The encoded protein is CASSPGGNQPQHF.

This sequence joins TRBV7-9 and TRBJ2-1; 11 bases line up with TRBD2. Per the germline V gene, CDR1 is SEHNR and CDR2 is FQNEAQ (reference sequence). This CDR3 has 17 residues. V gave up 2 bases and J gave up 3 bases; unmatched junction bases: 6. The DNA for the CDR3 is TGTGCCAGCAGCTTAAGCGGGACTAGCGGAGGCTACAATGAGCAGTTCTTC. Protein sequence: CASSLSGTSGGYNEQFF.

The chain joins TRBV11-2 to TRBJ2-1; TRBD2 matches 12 bases. The germline gives CDR1 SGHAT, CDR2 FQNNGV. The CDR3 has 17 residues. J was trimmed by 5 bases and V by 4 bases; bases with no gene match: 9. The CDR3 protein is CASSSPRTSGTDNEQFF. CDR3 nucleotide sequence: TGTGCCAGCAGCTCACCTCGGACTAGCGGGACTGACAATGAGCAGTTCTTC.

The chain has TRBV2 and TRBJ2-2; a possible D gene is TRBD2 (6 bases). CDR1 and CDR2 from the germline V gene are SNHLY and FYNNEI. This CDR3 region has 15 residues. With 5 bases removed from V and 0 bases from J, the gap between germline ends came to 10 bases. CDR3 protein: CASSFGSANTGELFF. CDR3 coding DNA: TGTGCCAGCAGTTTCGGGAGTGCGAACACCGGGGAGCTGTTTTTT.

The rearrangement joins TRBV27 to TRBJ2-7, with D possibly TRBD2 on 5 matching bases. Trimming cost V 3 bases and J 3 bases, with 12 bases left between them. The length of the CDR3 is 14 residues. Germline-derived CDR1 and CDR2 are MNHEY and SMNVEV (reference sequence). DNA for the CDR3: TGTGCCAGCAGTTTTACCGGGGATATCTACGAGCAGTACTTC. The encoded protein is CASSFTGDIYEQYF.

Written as DNA, the CDR3 is TGTGCCAGCAGCTTATTGACTAGCGGGAGTGGAGAGACCCAGTACTTC. Residues: CASSLLTSGSGETQYF. J is TRBJ2-5 and V is TRBV5-4; 12 bases align to TRBD2. The CDR3 contains 16 residues. The V segment lost 2 bases and the J segment 4 bases; nucleotides outside the gene matches: 6. CDR1 is SGHNT, CDR2 YYREEE, per germline (reference sequence).

The V gene is TRBV4-1, the J gene TRBJ1-3; 9 bases map to TRBD1. V trimming: 4 bases; J trimming: 3 bases; junction bases outside the gene matches: 4. Germline loops: CDR1 MGHRA, CDR2 YSYEKL. CDR3 length: 15 residues. The CDR3 here is CASSLGQGGGNTIYF. In DNA, the CDR3 is TGCGCCAGCAGCCTGGGACAGGGTGGTGGAAACACCATATATTTT.

With respect to this clone: Other DNA sequences in this sample translate to the same CDR3. The V call is TRBV5-4, the J call TRBJ2-5, with 9 bases that match TRBD2. Germline V CDR1 and CDR2: SGHNT, YYREEE (reference sequence). The CDR3 is 14 amino acids. After removal of 7 bases from V and 1 base from J, the junction contained 5 bases not matched to a gene. The CDR3 DNA sequence: TGTGCCAGCTCTCTAGCGGGAACCCAAGAGACCCAGTACTTC. Translation: CASSLAGTQETQYF.

This chain uses TRBV2 with TRBJ2-3; D not resolved. Germline CDR1 reads SNHLY; CDR2 reads FYNNEI. V lost 4 bases and J 4 bases, leaving 6 bases between the germline ends. CDR3 length equals 12 residues. The CDR3: CASSGIADTQYF. For the CDR3, the DNA is TGTGCCAGCAGTGGTATTGCAGATACGCAGTATTTT.

The J gene is TRBJ2-2, the V gene TRBV7-8; 13 nucleotides align to TRBD2. CDR3 length: 18 residues. V trimming: 5 bases; J trimming: 7 bases; junction bases outside the gene matches: 13. Germline-derived CDR1 and CDR2 are SGHVS and FQNEAQ. CDR3 residues: CASSPFLRLAGGVGELFF. The CDR3 bases are TGTGCCAGCAGCCCCTTTTTGAGACTAGCGGGGGGAGTCGGGGAGCTGTTTTTT.

The chain has TRBV6-2 or TRBV6-3 and TRBJ2-5; 7 positions match TRBD2. Trimming took 0 bases from V and 4 from J; bases not matched to a gene: 2. The germline V gene encodes CDR1 MNHEY and CDR2 SVGEGT. The CDR3 is 14 residues long. The CDR3 region has the DNA TGTGCCAGCAGTTACTCGGGAGGGCCAGAGACCCAGTACTTC. It translates to CASSYSGGPETQYF.

The chain has TRBV7-9 and TRBJ2-7; D is perhaps TRBD2 (6 bases). The CDR3 has 15 residues. The V and J ends lost 1 base and 0 bases respectively, with 10 bases between them. CDR1 is SEHNR and CDR2 is FQNEAQ in the germline V gene (reference sequence). CDR3 DNA: TGTGCCAGCAGCTTAGGGACGGGACTCTCCTACGAGCAGTACTTC. Its protein product is CASSLGTGLSYEQYF.

The chain is built from TRBV11-2 and TRBJ2-3; 14 bases fit TRBD2. CDR1 and CDR2 from the germline V gene are SGHAT and FQNNGV. The CDR3 loop spans 16 amino acids. Unmatched junction bases numbered 3, after V lost 4 bases and J lost 3 bases. The DNA for the CDR3 is TGTGCCAGCAGCTCCGGGACTAGCGGGGGAACAGATACGCAGTATTTT. Translation gives CASSSGTSGGTDTQYF. The full variable domain, in which reference TRBV11-2 and TRBJ2-3 provide the parts outside the CDR3, is EAGVAQSPRYKIIEKRQSVAFWCNPISGHATLYWYQQILGQGPKLLIQFQNNGVVDDSQLPKDRFSAERLKGVDSTLKIQPAKLEDSAVYLCASSSGTSGGTDTQYFGPGTRLTVL.